Sequencing of this T cell receptor (beta chain) was carried out in a study of OX40 agonist ivuxolimab in advanced cancers. This CDR3 region has 17 residues. The ends lost 7 bases at V and 4 bases at J; junction bases unmatched: 12. Germline lookup yields CDR1 SNHLY and CDR2 FYNNEI. The data were produced by immunoSEQ multiplex PCR, yet TCRdb's version contains in-frame clones alone and is incomplete. The sample lists about 73,000 clones; about 89% were seen once. The source is an adult with an advanced solid tumor such as melanoma, head and neck, liver or kidney cancer. This chain joins TRBV2 and TRBJ2-3; 12 bases line up with TRBD2. Source: CD4+ or CD8+ T cells sorted from blood, taken in a trial of the OX40 agonist ivuxolimab. The CDR3 bases are TGTGCCAGCATACTAGCGGGAGGCCGCGGATACTCAGATACGCAGTATTTT. As protein: CASILAGGRGYSDTQYF. The variable domain in full, with the rest retrieved from reference TRBV2 and TRBJ2-3, is EPEVTQTPSHQVTQMGQEVILRCVPISNHLYFYWYRQILGQKVEFLVSFYNNEISEKSEIFDDQFSVERPDGSNFTLKIRSTKLEDSAMYFCASILAGGRGYSDTQYFGPGTRLTVL.